These 29 T cell receptor beta chains came from one sample sequenced in a study of blood T cell repertoires in COVID-19. Method: immunoSEQ multiplex PCR; TCRdb's copy keeps in-frame clones and lacks some. The sample includes about 120,000 clones, more than 75% of them seen just once. Sequenced material: peripheral blood. These receptors were obtained from a man in his fifties or sixties with acute or convalescent COVID-19.

The chain has TRBV7-8 and TRBJ2-1, with 7 bases fitting TRBD1. V lost 7 bases, J lost 4 bases, and 4 bases stayed unmatched. Germline CDR1 reads SGHVS; CDR2 reads FQNEAQ. CDR3 length equals 13 residues. CDR3 nucleotides: TGTGCCAGCATCCGGACAGGATACAATGAGCAGTTCTTC. Residues: CASIRTGYNEQFF.

The gene calls are TRBV5-1 and TRBJ2-7; TRBD2 is a possible D gene (8 bases). V gave up 6 bases and J gave up 2 bases, with 18 bases separating them. The germline CDR1 and CDR2 sequences are SGHRS and YFSETQ. The CDR3 is 15 residues long. The CDR3 loop reads CASTPGGTETYEQYF. In DNA, the CDR3 is TGCGCCAGCACTCCGGGGGGGACAGAGACCTACGAGCAGTACTTC.

Concerning this clone itself: An end of the junction differs from the germline gene, which may be a read error. The DNA for the CDR3 is TGTGCCACCAGTCGGGGGGGGCAAGGGACCCAGTACTTC. Amino acids: CATSRGGQGTQYF. The chain recombines TRBV24-1 with TRBJ2-5, with 8 positions matching TRBD2. This CDR3 has 13 amino acids. Germline V gene sequence: CDR1 KGHDR, CDR2 SFDVKD.

The CDR3 DNA is TGTGCCAGCAGCTTAAAGAGCTCTGGGGCCAACGTCCTGACTTTC. The encoded protein is CASSLKSSGANVLTF. V usage is TRBV7-3 and J usage is TRBJ2-6; D is uncertain. Trimming removed 1 base from V and 0 bases from J, with 4 bases in between. The CDR3 is 15 residues long. Germline V gene lookup returns CDR1 SGHTA and CDR2 FQGTGA.

This clone has just one count. The rearrangement links TRBV28 to TRBJ1-5, with 7 bases aligning to TRBD1. Germline lookup yields CDR1 MDHEN and CDR2 SYDVKM. The CDR3 is 15 residues long. Unmatched junction bases numbered 7, after V lost 5 bases and J lost 3 bases. CDR3 in DNA: TGTGCCAGCAGTCTAGATACAGGGGCCAATCAGCCCCAGCATTTT. It encodes CASSLDTGANQPQHF.

V is TRBV11-2 and J is TRBJ2-1; 7 bases are a match to TRBD1. V lost 6 bases and J lost 0; bases outside the gene matches: 11. This CDR3 is 17 amino acids long. Per the germline V gene, CDR1 is SGHAT and CDR2 is FQNNGV. The DNA of the CDR3 is TGTGCCAGCAGTAGGGACAGCGGACAGATCTCCTACAATGAGCAGTTCTTC. It translates to CASSRDSGQISYNEQFF.

V and J are TRBV2 and TRBJ1-2, with D uncertain. The V end lost 4 bases, the J end lost 8 bases, and 17 bases lay between the germline ends. The germline V gene encodes CDR1 SNHLY and CDR2 FYNNEI. This CDR3 spans 14 amino acids. In nucleotides, the CDR3 is TGTGCCAGCAGTGGGGCAGAGCCCTATTTGGGCTACACCTTC. It codes for CASSGAEPYLGYTF.

The chain links TRBV6-5 to TRBJ1-6, with a tentative D call TRBD1 (5 bases). CDR1 and CDR2 from the germline V gene are MNHEY and SVGAGI. CDR3 length: 16 residues. Trimming shortened V by 2 bases and J by 5 bases, and 13 bases separated the two germline ends. The DNA for the CDR3 is TGTGCCAGCAGTTACCAGATGACAGTGGATAATTCACCCCTCCACTTT. Translated: CASSYQMTVDNSPLHF.

This rearrangement joins TRBV6-5 to TRBJ1-2, with D maybe TRBD1 (5 bases). Germline values: CDR1 MNHEY, CDR2 SVGAGI. The V gene lost 2 bases and the J gene lost 2 bases, with 9 bases spanning the gap. CDR3 length: 14 amino acids. The chain's CDR3 is CASSYGGVNYGYTF. The DNA of the CDR3 is TGTGCCAGCAGTTACGGGGGGGTAAACTATGGCTACACCTTC.

The chain employs TRBV9 and TRBJ1-1; TRBD1 might be the D (6 bases). Trimming removed 6 bases from V and 1 base from J, with 13 bases in between. The length of the CDR3 is 14 residues. The germline V gene has CDR1 SGDLS and CDR2 YYNGEE. The CDR3 coding sequence is TGTGCCAGCAACAGGGAGGGGGAGAACACTGAAGCTTTCTTT. This sequence encodes CASNREGENTEAFF.

The DNA of the CDR3 is TGTGCCAGCAGCTTAGCGGGCGGCAGGGATTGGGGCTATGGCTACACCTTC. This codes for CASSLAGGRDWGYGYTF. V and J are TRBV7-9 and TRBJ1-2, with a tentative D call TRBD1 (5 bases). The CDR3 has 17 amino acids. The germline gives CDR1 SEHNR, CDR2 FQNEAQ (reference sequence). The V and J ends lost 0 bases and 4 bases respectively, with 18 bases between them. Filled out from reference TRBV7-9 and TRBJ1-2, the complete variable domain reads DTGVSQNPRHKITKRGQNVTFRCDPISEHNRLYWYRQTLGQGPEFLTYFQNEAQLEKSRLLSDRFSAERPKGSFSTLEIQRTEQGDSAMYLCASSLAGGRDWGYGYTFGSGTRLTVV.

This clone was seen a handful of times. The rearrangement links TRBV30 to TRBJ2-7, with TRBD1 matching 7 bases. Trimming removed 1 base from V and 5 bases from J; junction bases left unmatched: 5. CDR3 length: 13 amino acids. CDR1 is GTSNPN, CDR2 SVGIG, per germline (reference sequence). CDR3 sequence (DNA): TGTGCCTGGAGTGCCGGACAGGCCGACGAGCAGTACTTC. Translated, it gives CAWSAGQADEQYF.

The chain uses TRBV11-2 and TRBJ1-5; D ambiguous. The CDR3 extends over 13 amino acids. Trimming shortened V by 5 bases and J by 5 bases, and 10 bases separated the two germline ends. From germline, CDR1 is SGHAT and CDR2 FQNNGV. CDR3 loop: CASSRLVDQPQHF. CDR3 DNA: TGTGCCAGCAGCCGCCTAGTAGATCAGCCCCAGCATTTT.

CDR3 nucleotides: TGTGCCATCAGTGAGTCCGGGGTCGAGCAGTACTTC. It specifies CAISESGVEQYF. The rearrangement uses TRBV10-3 and TRBJ2-7; D might be TRBD2 (5 bases). Germline values: CDR1 ENHRY, CDR2 SYGVKD. The CDR3 consists of 12 residues. The ends were cut back, 0 bases at V and 6 bases at J, with 6 bases in the middle.

The chain links TRBV6-2 or TRBV6-3 to TRBJ1-1, with D possibly being TRBD1 (5 bases). V was pared by 2 bases and J by 4 bases, with 14 bases between. The CDR3 is made up of 15 amino acids. In germline, CDR1 is MNHEY, CDR2 SVGEGT. CDR3 DNA sequence: TGTGCCAGCAGTTACCTGGGGAGGGGAGGCACTGAAGCTTTCTTT. Amino acid sequence: CASSYLGRGGTEAFF.

This clone was recorded once. J is TRBJ2-7 and V is TRBV5-8; 9 bases fit TRBD2. V lost 0 bases to trimming and J lost 3 bases; unmatched junction nucleotides: 10. Germline assignment: CDR1 SGHTS and CDR2 YDEGEE. CDR3 length: 17 residues. CDR3 coding DNA: TGTGCCAGCAGCTTGGAAAGTGGCGGGAGGGACCTCTACGAGCAGTACTTC. It yields the protein CASSLESGGRDLYEQYF.

This clone was counted only a few times. V gene TRBV19 combines with J gene TRBJ1-4, with D possibly TRBD1 on 5 matching bases. V was cut by 8 bases and J by 6 bases, with 13 bases left in between. Germline CDR1 LNHDA, CDR2 SQIVND (reference sequence). The CDR3 sequence is 13 residues long. CDR3 loop: CASLGGSHEKLFF. CDR3 sequence (DNA): TGTGCCAGTTTGGGGGGATCGCATGAAAAACTGTTTTTT.

The chain has TRBV9 and TRBJ1-1, with a tentative D call TRBD1 (6 bases). CDR3 length equals 13 residues. V was shortened by 5 bases and J by 4 bases, with 12 bases between the two germline ends. Germline V gene sequence: CDR1 SGDLS, CDR2 YYNGEE. The chain's CDR3 is CASRGVGATEAFF. The DNA for the CDR3 is TGTGCCAGCAGGGGAGTGGGGGCCACTGAAGCTTTCTTT.

The chain has TRBV9 and TRBJ1-4; D uncertain. The CDR3 runs to 17 residues. Deletions cut 0 bases from V and 5 bases from J, with 17 bases between. The V gene's germline CDR1 is SGDLS and CDR2 YYNGEE. CDR3 sequence reads: CASSVGIVLQENEKLFF. CDR3 DNA sequence: TGTGCCAGCAGCGTAGGTATAGTTCTCCAGGAAAATGAAAAACTGTTTTTT.

V and J are TRBV4-3 and TRBJ2-2; tentative D call: TRBD1 (5 bases). This CDR3 spans 18 amino acids. Trimming left V 0 bases short and J 0 bases short, with 14 bases between. Germline lookup yields CDR1 LGHNA and CDR2 YSLEER. The CDR3 DNA reads TGCGCCAGCAGCCAAGAAGGGGCAGGACGGGCGAACACCGGGGAGCTGTTTTTT. It is translated as CASSQEGAGRANTGELFF.

This chain connects TRBV6-5 to TRBJ1-2, with D uncertain. V shed 5 bases and J shed 4 bases, with 14 bases lying between them. The CDR3 has 14 residues. The V gene's germline CDR1 is MNHEY and CDR2 SVGAGI. CDR3 in amino acids: CASSTPGATYGYTF. DNA of the CDR3: TGTGCCAGCAGTACCCCGGGAGCCACCTATGGCTACACCTTC.

This chain connects TRBV2 to TRBJ2-5, with 7 nucleotides matching TRBD1. The CDR3 runs 16 residues. The junction had 11 bases not matched to a gene; V was cut back by 6 bases and J by 1 base. Germline CDR1 SNHLY, CDR2 FYNNEI. CDR3 nucleotides: TGTGCCAGCAGGGACAGGACAGGATCCATCCAAGAGACCCAGTACTTC. This sequence encodes CASRDRTGSIQETQYF.

The chain combines TRBV13 with TRBJ2-7; D uncertain. The germline V gene has CDR1 PRHDT and CDR2 FYEKMQ (reference sequence). This CDR3 contains 14 residues. The V end was cut by 4 bases, the J end by 3 bases, with 13 bases between. The CDR3 sequence is CASSSRYTGYEQYF. DNA for the CDR3: TGTGCCAGCAGCTCTCGGTACACGGGCTACGAGCAGTACTTC.

This chain uses TRBV14 with TRBJ2-2; tentative D call: TRBD1 (5 bases). Deletions cut 0 bases from V and 7 bases from J, with 18 bases between. Germline CDR1 and CDR2: SGHDN and FVKESK. There are 17 residues in the CDR3. As DNA, the CDR3 is TGTGCCAGCAGCCAAGATATAGGGGCAGACTGGCACGGGGAGCTGTTTTTT. It yields the protein CASSQDIGADWHGELFF.

The chain has TRBV5-1 and TRBJ2-7, with 11 positions matching TRBD1. CDR3 size: 14 residues. The J segment lost 6 bases and the V segment lost 4 bases, leaving 6 bases of the junction unmatched. Germline CDR1 and CDR2: SGHRS and YFSETQ. CDR3 coding DNA: TGCGCCAGCAGCATAGGACAGGGGGCGGGCGAGCAGTACTTC. It encodes CASSIGQGAGEQYF.

The chain uses TRBV10-3 and TRBJ1-2; perhaps TRBD1 as D (5 bases). Trimming took 0 bases from V and 3 from J, leaving 11 bases between them. Germline V CDR1 and CDR2: ENHRY, SYGVKD. CDR3 size: 15 residues. The CDR3 protein is CAISESAGLDYGYTF. CDR3 nucleotide sequence: TGTGCCATCAGTGAGTCCGCAGGGCTAGACTATGGCTACACCTTC.

The V and J genes are TRBV12-5 and TRBJ1-1; no firm D call. Germline lookup yields CDR1 LGHNT and CDR2 FRNRAP. CDR3 length: 14 amino acids. V was trimmed by 2 bases and J by 3 bases, leaving 10 bases between them. CDR3 in amino acids: CASGLNGGDTEAFF. In DNA form, the CDR3 reads TGTGCTAGTGGTTTGAACGGAGGAGACACTGAAGCTTTCTTT.

This clone was counted only a few times. This chain links TRBV19 with TRBJ2-5, with 11 bases aligning to TRBD1. CDR1 and CDR2 (germline): LNHDA, SQIVND (reference sequence). This CDR3 comprises 16 residues. V lost 5 bases, J lost 5 bases, and 10 bases stayed unmatched. In nucleotides, the CDR3 is TGTGCCAGTAGTGGTCCCGGGACAGGGGGTAAGGAGACCCAGTACTTC. It encodes CASSGPGTGGKETQYF.

The CDR3 DNA reads TGTGCCAGCAGCATCGCCGGGACTAGCCCCACAGATACGCAGTATTTT. Translation gives CASSIAGTSPTDTQYF. The rearrangement joins TRBV6-6 to TRBJ2-3, with 9 bases aligning to TRBD2. The CDR3 is 16 residues long. Losses at the gene ends were 6 bases for V and 2 bases for J; bases not matched to a gene: 9. Looked up from germline, CDR1 is MNHNY and CDR2 is SVGAGI (reference sequence).